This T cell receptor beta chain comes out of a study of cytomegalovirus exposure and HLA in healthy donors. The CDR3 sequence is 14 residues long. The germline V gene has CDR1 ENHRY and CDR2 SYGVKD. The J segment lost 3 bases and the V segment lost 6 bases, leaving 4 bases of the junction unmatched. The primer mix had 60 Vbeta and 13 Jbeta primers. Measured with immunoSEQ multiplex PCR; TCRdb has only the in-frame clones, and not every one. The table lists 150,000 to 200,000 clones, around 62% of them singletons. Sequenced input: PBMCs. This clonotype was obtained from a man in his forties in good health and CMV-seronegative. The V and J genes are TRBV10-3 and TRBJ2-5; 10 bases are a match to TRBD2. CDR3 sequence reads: CAISVAGGKETQYF. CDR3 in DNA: TGTGCCATCAGCGTAGCGGGGGGAAAAGAGACCCAGTACTTC.